Given below is one T cell receptor (beta chain) in context. This clone's antigen is unknown. Within one base of it there is no much larger clone, and no base qualities were kept. This sample was taken from a study of cytomegalovirus exposure and HLA in healthy donors (dated by TCRdb to between 2016 and 2019). A note on the overall study: In an earlier analysis of under 600 of the donors, 250 to 350 Gb of sequence data and some 100 million unique TCR beta sequences from 150 million to 200 million T cells were reported. Roughly 300 gigabases of sequencing data and 70 million to 100 million unique TCR sequences made up an early release that covered some 640 HLA-typed donors. Of the roughly 410 genotyped donors, over 80% were placed in the genetic ancestry cluster associated with self-reported Caucasian donors. The study aimed to test whether signatures of past pathogen exposure could be identified by cataloging public T cell receptors. The study profiled the T cell repertoires of hundreds of subjects by immunosequencing and related them to cytomegalovirus serostatus. In addition to the first cohort of 666 subjects, a separate validation cohort of approximately 130 different subjects was used. The study combined high-throughput TCR immunosequencing, statistical association of individual TCRs with disease status, and machine learning to predict cytomegalovirus infection status. A later analysis re-analyzed previously published TCR beta repertoires from hundreds of donors and added high-resolution HLA genotyping to study TCR occurrence patterns. Rather than drawing on any new phenotypic data, the later analysis identified candidate immune exposures from TCR beta sequences and the way those sequences occurred across donors. An earlier analysis of roughly 600 of the donors used high-throughput TCR beta sequencing to judge whether each TCR beta V gene segment behaved as functional or pseudogenic. Donor age, sex, ethnicity and CMV serostatus were compiled alongside the repertoire data. A later genetic analysis took genome-wide SNP genotypes for about three fifths of the 666 donors and used that subset as a discovery cohort. Every discovery cohort repertoire had been produced on one sequencing platform. HLA typing included class I and class II loci at four-digit resolution. Typing coverage varied by locus: 629-630 donors for A, B, C, DRB1 and DQB1; roughly 500 for DQA1; over 600 for DPA1; approximately 490 for DPB1. Four to six DR-DQ haplotypes were handled as single units for association and clustering, since linkage in the cohort was strong. Across approximately 400 genotyped donors of the cohort, an average of about 240,000 unique TCR beta nucleotide sequences per donor were sequenced, and approximately 17% of those sequences were non-productive.

In total, over 600 healthy bone marrow donors made up the cohort. At the time of sampling, every cohort member was nominally healthy, though immune exposures that went unrecorded were likely present. The donor tested CMV seropositive, placing the donor among the roughly 270 seropositive members of the cohort. A peripheral blood sample was collected from each donor, and TCR beta sequencing was performed on peripheral blood mononuclear cells. The Qiagen DNeasy Blood Extraction Kit was used to extract genomic DNA from the blood cell samples. The junction shows trimming of 2 bases on V and 5 bases on J, and the gene matches do not reach 5 bases of it. CDR1 SGHRS and CDR2 YFSETQ were looked up in the germline V gene. The CDR3 spans 14 residues, from the cysteine through the phenylalanine. The DNA shown is the 42-base CDR3, in frame from base 1. Libraries were made using the immunoSEQ multiplex PCR assay. For the multiplex PCR, a mixture combining 60 forward primers for TCR Vbeta segments and 13 reverse primers for TCR Jbeta segments was used. The CDR3 region of rearranged TCR beta genes was amplified from genomic DNA with a multiplex PCR assay. On the Illumina HiSeq System, the amplified TCR beta libraries were sequenced as 87-base-pair reads. In the source study's methods: A later analysis tallied tens of millions of unique TCR beta chains across the 666 repertoires, and 10 million to 11 million of those chains were shared by two or more donors. A nearest-neighbor algorithm error-corrected the raw reads and collapsed the reads into unique sequences, merging closely related sequences to remove PCR and sequencing errors. To assign V, D and J gene segments, CDR3 sequences were aligned to IMGT reference sequences. For a sequence to be retained, a match of at least six nucleotides was required to both a V gene segment and a J gene segment. Rearrangements were classified as productive when the CDR3 lacked stop codons and remained in frame with V and J, and all other rearrangements were classified as non-productive. CDR3 was defined according to IMGT convention as the region running from the second conserved V-encoded cysteine to the conserved J-encoded phenylalanine. Sequences without an unambiguous match to a single V gene segment were excluded from the earlier analysis of approximately 560 of the donors. An earlier analysis of fewer than 750 of the donors called V segments functional above 56.7% productive rearrangements and segregating when the between-donor standard deviation exceeded 5%. A statistical classification framework was built for diagnosing cytomegalovirus status from the catalog of TCR beta chain sequences. In a later analysis, TCR nucleotide sequences were compared against IMGT/GENE-DB human TR gene sequences so that V and J genes could be assigned. The TCRdist pipeline was used in a later analysis to assign CDR3 sequences and most-parsimonious VDJ recombination scenarios. In a later analysis, every TCR beta chain was defined by the combination of its CDR3 amino acid sequence and its V-gene family, and reads without a unique V-gene family were dropped. A later analysis removed roughly 590 highly shared, low-generation-probability nucleotide sequences to deal with suspected cross-contamination and a sequencing artifact. In a later analysis, a clonal expansion index for each public chain was calculated from normalized within-repertoire ranks of inferred template counts. In a later analysis, generation probabilities were computed with a VDJ recombination model fitted to out-of-frame rearrangements, and the resulting probabilities were checked against IGoR. A later analysis scored TCR-TCR, TCR-HLA and TCR-CMV co-occurrence with hypergeometric tests, applying a repertoire-size bias correction to TCR pairs. A later analysis estimated false discovery rates by permuting HLA or CMV assignments 20 times. A later analysis grouped co-occurring TCRs with DBSCAN, adding TCRdist sequence similarity when clustering within HLA-allele-positive subsets. Repertoires with fewer than 30,000 or more than 120,000 public chains were left out of co-occurrence clustering, as were about five repertoires with anomalous nucleotide sharing. Entries here come from immuneACCESS through TCRdb and include only in-frame sequences with V and J called. Some clones fail to appear in such tables; in the studies checked, an unresolved V gene covers under half of the shortfall, and the cause of the remainder is unknown. That table furnishes V, J and clone size, whereas the DNA furnished D and trimming. This sample holds about 100,000 clones; roughly 77% were observed only once. The ten largest make up about 4.2% of the sample.

What the research found in general, with its limitations: According to the authors, the approach could potentially be generalized to other disease states and immunological phenotypes. A cluster of highly shared sequence variants was judged likely to be a technical artifact of the sequencing pipeline. In a later analysis, several top co-occurrence clusters were reported to appear linked to parvovirus B19, influenza, CMV and Epstein-Barr virus. In a later analysis, more than 15,000 TCR beta sequences were associated with specific HLA alleles at a false discovery rate of 0.05. Some IMGT-functional V segments, including TRBV6-2 and TRBV6-3, could not be distinguished by the 87-base-pair reads and were therefore excluded. A later genetic analysis associated a missense DCLRE1C variant with V-gene and J-gene trimming of TCR beta chains, and an independent cohort replicated the association. An earlier analysis of 450 to 750 of the donors showed that most TCR beta V segments appeared in productive rearrangements either about 90% or about 30% of the time, which broadly matched IMGT annotations. Cytomegalovirus status was reported to be diagnosed by the classifier with high specificity and sensitivity in both the original and validation cohorts. In a later analysis, HLA-associated TCR beta chains were found to be more clonally expanded and to have lower generation probabilities than equally common non-associated chains. In a later genetic analysis, fewer N-insertions in productive TCRs were reported among donors in an Asian-associated ancestry cluster than the roughly 670-donor mean. According to a later analysis, most CMV-associated TCR beta chains appeared to be HLA-restricted, and the HLA associations seemed to be driven largely by CMV exposure. Correlated functional status among segregating V segments might reflect linkage disequilibrium, but an unknown experimental factor could not be ruled out. Most TCR sequences were observed very rarely across donors, whereas some public TCRs were present in many individuals. The study gave a list of some 150 TCR beta chains associated with cytomegalovirus. A further reported finding was that TCR beta sequences accurately predicted the HLA-A and HLA-B alleles for most subjects in the first cohort. According to a later analysis, TCR association rates differed among HLA loci, with DRB1 alleles showing the most associated TCRs and HLA-C alleles showing the fewest. The only immune exposure information available for the cohort was CMV serostatus. In vitro tests confirmed that three of the cytomegalovirus-associated TCR beta chains recognize cytomegalovirus antigens. When HLA alleles, especially DR and DQ, strongly co-occurred, TCR associations were difficult to assign to individual alleles. In this cohort, only TCR beta chains were sequenced, and detectable features were limited by the absence of alpha or paired-chain data. Roughly uniform sequencing depth across donors was assumed in presence/absence analyses, although this assumption may not hold. Because some donors lacked HLA typing at each locus, the association tests relied only on the typed subset. The earlier analysis of approximately 560 of the donors excluded approximately 15 rarely observed V segments, including chromosome 9 orphons, because counts were too low.

The receptor was derived from a woman between 50 and 59 years old in good health and CMV-seropositive. Recombination joined TRBV5-1 with TRBJ2-7; 9 central bases correspond to TRBD1. Sequencing was done on a sample of PBMCs. The base sequence is TGCGCCAGCAGCTTTGGCGGGACAGGGCACGAGCAGTACTTC. This yields the protein CASSFGGTGHEQYF.